These 15 T cell receptor beta chains came from one sample sequenced in a study of CD8+CD57+ T cells in acquired aplastic anemia. CDR3 and TCR beta VDJ profiling relied on a genomic DNA template. One entry per CDR3 protein, called by TCRdb with MiXCR from the reads. The table shows about 180,000 distinct CDR3 sequences, with less than 50% occurring only once. Sequenced patients had shown CD8+CD57+ cell expansion by flow cytometry. The sample consisted of sorted CD4+, CD8+, or CD8+CD57+ T cells (not recorded which) from PBMCs. These receptors were collected from a human donor with aplastic anemia.

The chain couples TRBV5-1 to TRBJ1-1, with 8 bases that match TRBD1. CDR3 length: 17 residues. The germline gives CDR1 SGHRS, CDR2 YFSETQ. V shed 3 bases, J shed 1 base, and the junction held 11 bases outside the gene matches. This chain's CDR3 is CASSWGGTGGGNTEAFF. The CDR3 region has the DNA TGCGCCAGCAGCTGGGGCGGGACAGGTGGGGGGAACACTGAAGCTTTCTTT. Using reference TRBV5-1 and TRBJ1-1 for the parts outside the CDR3, the full variable domain is KAGVTQTPRYLIKTRGQQVTLSCSPISGHRSVSWYQQTPGQGLQFLFEYFSETQRNKGNFPGRFSGRQFSNSRSEMNVSTLELGDSALYLCASSWGGTGGGNTEAFFGQGTRLTVV.

Details on this clonotype: A much larger clone differs from this one at a single base, so this may be a read error. This chain connects TRBV19 to TRBJ2-1, with TRBD2 matching over 8 bases. Germline values: CDR1 LNHDA, CDR2 SQIVND (reference sequence). There are 15 residues in the CDR3. CDR3 residues: CASSIASGGGPRRLF. DNA of the CDR3: TGTGCCAGTAGTATAGCCTCTGGCGGGGGGCCTAGGAGGCTCTTC.

The chain recombines TRBV18 with TRBJ2-5; D is possibly TRBD2 (6 bases). CDR1 and CDR2 from the germline V gene are KGHSH and LQKENI. V was pared by 4 bases and J by 5 bases, with 11 bases between. The CDR3 covers 13 residues. In DNA form, the CDR3 reads TGTGCCAGCTCACGGGACTTGCTGGAGACCCAGTACTTC. Amino acids: CASSRDLLETQYF.

This chain uses TRBV5-1 with TRBJ1-4, with D unresolved. V lost 1 base and J lost 6, with 10 bases in between. This CDR3 has 14 residues. The V gene's germline CDR1 is SGHRS and CDR2 YFSETQ. The CDR3 region is CASSLLGSDEKLFF. CDR3 bases: TGCGCCAGCAGCTTGCTGGGGTCAGATGAAAAACTGTTTTTT. Together with reference TRBV5-1 and TRBJ1-4, the CDR3 gives the full variable domain: KAGVTQTPRYLIKTRGQQVTLSCSPISGHRSVSWYQQTPGQGLQFLFEYFSETQRNKGNFPGRFSGRQFSNSRSEMNVSTLELGDSALYLCASSLLGSDEKLFFGSGTQLSVL.

The chain uses TRBV19 and TRBJ2-5; D is unclear. The CDR3 is made up of 14 amino acids. V shed 5 bases and J shed 4 bases, with 14 bases lying between them. Germline loops: CDR1 LNHDA, CDR2 SQIVND (reference sequence). Here the CDR3 reads CASSPSTYGETQYF. The CDR3 nucleotides read TGTGCCAGTAGTCCCTCTACGTACGGAGAGACCCAGTACTTC.

The V call is TRBV20-1, the J call TRBJ2-6; no firm D call. The V end was cut by 4 bases, the J end by 0 bases, with 7 bases between. The CDR3 has 14 residues. CDR1 and CDR2 (germline): DFQATT, SNEGSKA (reference sequence). The CDR3 sequence: CSATGDSGANVLTF. In DNA, the CDR3 is TGCAGTGCTACAGGAGACTCTGGGGCCAACGTCCTGACTTTC.

This clonotype was counted only a few times. The V call is TRBV25-1, the J call TRBJ2-3; D is possibly TRBD1 (6 bases). Germline CDR1 is MGHDK and CDR2 is SYGVNS. Trimming stripped 6 bases from V and 7 bases from J, with 11 bases between. The CDR3 is 12 amino acids. CDR3 nucleotides: TGTGCCAGCAGCCCAGGGGCACATACGCAGTATTTT. Its protein product is CASSPGAHTQYF.

The V call is TRBV2, the J call TRBJ2-3; the D gene is possibly TRBD2 (6 bases). This CDR3 is 14 amino acids long. Deletions cut 6 bases from V and 0 bases from J, with 10 bases between. Germline V CDR1 and CDR2: SNHLY, FYNNEI. The CDR3 bases are TGTGCCAGCAGGGAGGGGTCTAGCACAGATACGCAGTATTTT. Translated: CASREGSSTDTQYF.

The chain's CDR3 is CASSRGQGWGYTF. CDR3 DNA: TGTGCCAGCTCACGGGGACAGGGCTGGGGCTACACCTTC. The genes are TRBV18 and TRBJ1-2; TRBD1 agrees at 9 bases. CDR1 and CDR2 (germline): KGHSH, LQKENI. CDR3 length equals 13 residues. V dropped 4 bases and J dropped 8; count of bases not matched to a gene: 5.

This chain uses TRBV10-3 with TRBJ1-6; D gene uncertain. The CDR3 loop spans 14 amino acids. Trimming pared 6 bases from V and 10 bases from J, leaving 16 bases between. CDR1 is ENHRY, CDR2 SYGVKD, per germline. CDR3 sequence reads: CAISPTGVDSPLHF. The CDR3 region has the DNA TGTGCCATCAGCCCGACCGGGGTAGACTCACCCCTCCACTTT.

This clonotype came up many times. The V and J genes are TRBV19 and TRBJ2-2; D gene uncertain. This CDR3 contains 12 residues. Germline V gene sequence: CDR1 LNHDA, CDR2 SQIVND (reference sequence). V lost 7 bases, J lost 6 bases, and 9 bases lay in between. The CDR3: CASILGPGELFF. In DNA form, the CDR3 reads TGTGCCAGTATTTTAGGGCCCGGGGAGCTGTTTTTT.

The genes are TRBV10-1 and TRBJ2-7, with 7 bases aligning to TRBD2. CDR3 length: 13 residues. Germline V CDR1 and CDR2: WNHNN, SYGVQD (reference sequence). The V segment lost 8 bases and the J segment 1 base; nucleotides outside the gene matches: 5. The CDR3 coding sequence is TGCGCCAGCGGGGGGGAGGGGTCCTACGAGCAGTACTTC. Translated, it gives CASGGEGSYEQYF.

As regards this clonotype: The junction departs from the called germline gene at one end, perhaps through a read error. The rearrangement links TRBV12-3 or TRBV12-4 to TRBJ2-7; a weak D match, TRBD2 (6 bases). The CDR3 extends over 11 amino acids. The CDR3 nucleotides read TGTGCCAGCACCGGAGGGAACGAGCAGCACTTC. Translation gives CASTGGNEQHF.

This clonotype was recorded at least ten times. The rearrangement links TRBV7-8 to TRBJ1-1; no reliable D call. This CDR3 contains 12 residues. V was cut by 5 bases and J by 1 base, with 5 bases left in between. The germline CDR1 and CDR2 sequences are SGHVS and FQNEAQ. The CDR3 loop reads CASSRKNTEAFF. The CDR3 DNA is TGTGCCAGCAGCCGAAAGAACACTGAAGCTTTCTTT.

The J gene is TRBJ2-7, the V gene TRBV6-5; 10 bases line up with TRBD2. The CDR3 runs to 15 residues. Unmatched junction bases numbered 3, after V lost 0 bases and J lost 4 bases. CDR1 and CDR2 from the germline V gene are MNHEY and SVGAGI. The CDR3 is CASSYSSGGTYEQYF. The CDR3 DNA follows: TGTGCCAGCAGTTACTCTAGCGGGGGGACGTACGAGCAGTACTTC.